The entry below describes one T cell receptor beta chain. Its antigen is still unknown. TCRdb reprocessed the reads via MiXCR and lists one record per CDR3 protein. This sample yields around 710,000 distinct CDR3 sequences, of which 25% to 30% are seen a single time; less than 15% belongs to the top ten. The CDR3 loop spans 13 amino acids. Trimming pared 6 bases from V and 4 bases from J, leaving 12 bases between. Germline V lookup: CDR1 MGHRA, CDR2 YSYEKL. This entry is derived from a study of T cell repertoires in cytomegalovirus infection. General observations from the study: HLA-C-restricted CMV-specific TCR beta clonotypes prevailed in the ex vivo response.

The sequence was collected from a human donor in good health (CMV status not recorded). Some clones in this sample may be carry-over from other donors' samples. Sequencing was performed on cultured CD8+ T cells from PBMCs, taken from culture after CMV antigen stimulation. The chain is built from TRBV4-1 and TRBJ1-1; no clear D gene. The CDR3 loop is CASRMAQATEAFF. DNA of the CDR3: TGCGCCAGCAGGATGGCCCAGGCCACTGAAGCTTTCTTT.